This T cell receptor (beta chain) was sequenced for a study of shared clonotypes between healthy human individuals (dated by TCRdb to the early 2020s). With respect to the entire study: Two women and three men aged 18 to 49 years were included in the cohort. Blood TCR repertoires of about 5 healthy adults were deeply sequenced to estimate repertoire size and the extent of clonotype sharing between individuals. Leukapheresis yielded between about 0.85 and 10 billion PBMCs per donor. To increase sequencing depth and limit assay-specific biases, different laboratories used diverse techniques to prepare libraries and sequence TCR repertoires. For each donor, CD4 naive and CD4 memory were each run on three plates, CD8 naive on two plates, and CD8 memory on one plate.

CDR1 and CDR2, per the germline V gene, are SGHRS and YFSETQ. The CDR3 sequence holds 15 residues, the cysteine and phenylalanine included. Only the CDR3 DNA stays, 45 bases, in frame from base 1. V is trimmed back by 0 bases and J by 7 bases, and the junction contains 9 bases that no gene match accounts for. TCR CDR3 regions were amplified from genomic DNA by multiplex PCR using the deep immunoSEQ assay. For each cell subset, the extracted genomic DNA was distributed evenly across all wells of several immunoSEQ 96-well plates, and each plate served as one replicate. For sorted subsets, about 0.2 ug genomic DNA, equal to 30,000 to 35,000 T cell genomes, was loaded into each replicate PCR. Purified libraries were measured with a Qubit 3.0 fluorometer, size-checked on a Bioanalyzer 2100, and measured again with the KAPA Library Quantification kit. Every immunoSEQ 96-well plate was sequenced on a separate single-read 150-cycle Illumina NextSeq 550 flow cell. The authors processed their data as follows. Because only junctional sequences without quality scores were contained in the immunoSEQ output, filtering matching that applied to full-length reads could not be performed. Sequences were annotated with PyIR, a Python wrapper for IgBLAST v1.9, using IMGT germline references to assign V/J genes and CDR3. Reads with weak V/J assignments (E-value above 1e-6), missing CDR3, stop codons, out-of-frame junctions, or ambiguous translated residues were removed. A V3J clonotype was defined by an identical inferred V gene, J gene, and CDR3 amino acid sequence. To compute the percentage overlap between repertoires, the number of shared unique clonotypes was divided by the size of the smaller repertoire. RTK rarefaction, the Chao1 estimator, and Recon v2.1 estimates of unobserved clonotypes were used to assess repertoire richness. OLGA was used to compute generation probabilities for all TCRbeta clonotypes that the gDNA method yielded from a few donors. Imported from immuneACCESS, the table was reduced by TCRdb to in-frame sequences with V and J called. These copies leave out some clones; in studies compared against another copy, an unresolved V gene accounts for under half, and the cause of the remainder is not known. V, J and clone size reflect that table, while D and trimming were determined from the DNA. Here the sample has fewer than 1.8 million clones; approximately 98.5% occur a single time. The biggest ten clones account for around 0.38% of the sample.

Overall study results and their limits: The genetic and exposure-history diversity represented was limited by the small number of donors. Across a handful of donors, approximately 5% of naive CD4, approximately 4% of naive CD8, around 2.1% of memory CD4, and roughly 0.41% of memory CD8 clonotypes were shared. Naive subsets generally had larger estimated clonotype richness than memory subsets did. Rarefaction of sorted-subset datasets indicated incomplete sequencing despite the large sequencing depth. Sampling was restricted to blood, and TCR repertoires in tissues likely differ from the TCR repertoires found in blood. Compared with non-shared clonotypes, clonotypes shared by all four sorted-subset donors had higher generation probabilities. Pairwise subsampling indicated that sequencing depth was expected to affect the degree of clonotype sharing among donors.

On this clone: Its target antigen remains unknown. Within one base of it there is no much larger clone, and no base qualities were kept.

The donors were healthy, HIV-negative adults with no recently reported acute infections or vaccinations. Every donor was a Caucasian adult living in Nashville, Tennessee, USA. CD4+ T cells were enriched by magnetic negative selection, after which naive cells were positively selected on CD45RA and the negative fraction was taken as the memory subset. Blood was obtained by leukapheresis, after which PBMCs were separated by Ficoll-Histopaque density gradient centrifugation and cryopreserved in liquid nitrogen vapor phase. Analytical flow cytometry was used to check the purity and quantity of every magnetically sorted T cell population. Genomic DNA was isolated from every sorted fraction and measured by UV absorbance on a Nanodrop 2000c.

Rearrangement joined TRBV5-1 to TRBJ2-5, with 7 middle bases fitting TRBD1. The sequencing sample was made of naive CD4+ T cells sorted from blood. What this sample's cell subset or site label stands for: CD45RA+ positively selected. The TCR was taken from a man aged 25-45 years in good health. The nucleotides read TGCGCCAGCAGCTTGGAAGGGACAGTCGAGGGGACCCAGTACTTC. This translates into CASSLEGTVEGTQYF. When the CDR3 is completed using the reference TRBV5-1 and TRBJ2-5 genes on either side, the full variable domain is KAGVTQTPRYLIKTRGQQVTLSCSPISGHRSVSWYQQTPGQGLQFLFEYFSETQRNKGNFPGRFSGRQFSNSRSEMNVSTLELGDSALYLCASSLEGTVEGTQYFGPGTRLLVL.